The sequence of this TCR beta chain was determined in a study of blood T cell repertoires in COVID-19. Background on the study: PBMCs, B-cell-depleted T cells, or T cells were the source of the cDNA or gDNA that made up the material.

The data were produced by immunoSEQ multiplex PCR, yet TCRdb's version contains in-frame clones alone and is incomplete. The sample includes fewer than 300,000 clones, 80% to 90% of them seen just once. Which cohort a participant joined came from the clinical history participants gave. The receptor's source is a woman aged 30 to 39 who had recovered from COVID-19. The specimen sequenced was PBMCs or T cells enriched from blood (not recorded which).

CDR3 nucleotide sequence: TGTGCCAGCAGCCCCCCGGGACAGGTTACGGCTTTCTTT. Translation gives CASSPPGQVTAFF. The rearrangement joins TRBV7-9 to TRBJ1-1, with 8 nucleotides matching TRBD1. V lost 5 bases, J lost 11 bases, and 10 bases stayed unmatched. Germline V gene data show CDR1 as SEHNR and CDR2 as FQNEAQ (reference sequence). The CDR3 runs to 13 residues. The full variable domain, completed using reference TRBV7-9 and TRBJ1-1, is DTGVSQNPRHKITKRGQNVTFRCDPISEHNRLYWYRQTLGQGPEFLTYFQNEAQLEKSRLLSDRFSAERPKGSFSTLEIQRTEQGDSAMYLCASSPPGQVTAFFGQGTRLTVV.